This is a list of T cell receptor beta chains from one sample in a study of T cell responses to AZD1222 COVID-19 vaccine. Sequencing used immunoSEQ multiplex PCR; TCRdb keeps in-frame clones, though not all of them. The table records 92,000 or so clones, about 91% of them present only once. The sample in question was peripheral blood, obtained 28 days after the second AZD1222 dose. These receptors came from an adult who received the AZD1222 COVID-19 vaccine. The CDR3 runs from the conserved cysteine through the conserved F or W. The D gene is left open where the match is weak. The size entry is marked missing in some rows and otherwise reads once, few, many or a size class.

TRBV30,TRBJ1-1,.,.,TGTGCCTGGACACCCTTGCAGGTAAACACTGAAGCTTTCTTT,CAWTPLQVNTEAFF
TRBV7-9,TRBJ2-1,TRBD2,.,TGTGCCAGCAGCTTAATTGGGGGGGACGAGCAGTTCTTC,CASSLIGGDEQFF
TRBV24-1,TRBJ2-4,.,medium-sized,TGTGCCACCAGTGATTTGAGCAGGGCCAAAAACATTCAGTACTTC,CATSDLSRAKNIQYF
TRBV19,TRBJ2-5,.,once,TGTGCCAGTAGTATAAACAGGCAAGAGACCCAGTACTTC,CASSINRQETQYF
TRBV9,TRBJ2-1,.,.,TGTGCCAGCAGCGTAGTTCAGGGCTCCTACAATGAGCAGTTCTTC,CASSVVQGSYNEQFF
TRBV6-5,TRBJ1-2,.,.,TGTGCCAGCAGTTATGCACCCCCAGCTAACTATGGCTACACCTTC,CASSYAPPANYGYTF
TRBV6-2/TRBV6-3,TRBJ1-2,.,.,TGTGCCAGCAGTTACTCCAGTACTTATGGCTACACCTTC,CASSYSSTYGYTF
TRBV27,TRBJ2-7,.,.,TGTGCCAGCAGTTTGGAAGGTTTCGGAAGTTACGAGCAGTACTTC,CASSLEGFGSYEQYF
TRBV16,TRBJ2-1,.,.,TGTGCCAGCAGCCGACAGACCTACAATGAGCAGTTCTTC,CASSRQTYNEQFF
TRBV15,TRBJ1-6,TRBD1,once,TGTGCCACCGCAGAGAGGCGGGGGACAGGTAATTCACCCCTCCACTTT,CATAERRGTGNSPLHF
TRBV7-3,TRBJ2-7,TRBD2,.,TGTGCCAGCAGCTGGGGGGACGGCGGGAGTTACGAGCAGTACTTC,CASSWGDGGSYEQYF
TRBV7-9,TRBJ1-1,.,.,TGTGCCAGCAGCTTAGGGGAATCGGCTGAAGCTTTCTTT,CASSLGESAEAFF
TRBV25-1,TRBJ1-1,.,once,TGTGCCAGCAGTGATGACAGCTCACATGAAGCTTTCTTT,CASSDDSSHEAFF
TRBV19,TRBJ1-1,.,once,TGTGCCAGTAGTTCGGGACAGAACACTGAAGCTTTCTTT,CASSSGQNTEAFF
TRBV27,TRBJ2-1,.,.,TGTGCCAGCAGTCAGTGGGCGGGGGCGCGGAAGAATGAGCAGTTCTTC,CASSQWAGARKNEQFF
TRBV19,TRBJ1-1,TRBD1,.,TGTGCCAGTAGTGGACAAGGGACAGGGAACACTGAAGCTTTCTTT,CASSGQGTGNTEAFF
TRBV6-5,TRBJ1-4,.,.,TGTGCCAGCAGGGGGGGGGCCGGCGCTAATGAAAAACTGTTTTTT,CASRGGAGANEKLFF
TRBV23-1,TRBJ1-2,.,.,TGCGCCAGCACCATCCGGGGCCCTAACTATGGCTACACCTTC,CASTIRGPNYGYTF
TRBV6-5,TRBJ1-1,.,.,TGTGCCAGCAGTTACGGGGGGACTGAAGCTTTCTTT,CASSYGGTEAFF
TRBV19,TRBJ2-7,TRBD1,.,TGTGCCAGTAGCAGTCCGGGACAGGGATCCTACGAGCAGTACTTC,CASSSPGQGSYEQYF
TRBV24-1,TRBJ2-1,TRBD2,once,TGTGCCACCAGTGATTCTGGGACTAAGGAAGGAGGTGAGCAGTTCTTC,CATSDSGTKEGGEQFF
TRBV11-3,TRBJ1-1,.,few,TGTGCCAGCAGCTTACAAAGCCAGCTGAACACTGAAGCTTTCTTT,CASSLQSQLNTEAFF
TRBV4-2,TRBJ1-4,TRBD1,.,TGTGCCAGCAGCCGCGGGACAGCTAGCGGTGAAAAACTGTTTTTT,CASSRGTASGEKLFF
TRBV27,TRBJ1-1,.,.,TGTGCCAGCAGTTTCCGGGGTAACACTGAAGCTTTCTTT,CASSFRGNTEAFF
TRBV28,TRBJ1-1,.,.,TGTGCCAGCAGTTTATCTCATCCGGGACTGGGGAGGGGTGCTGAAGCTTTCTTT,CASSLSHPGLGRGAEAFF
TRBV7-2,TRBJ2-7,TRBD1,.,TGTGCCAGCAGAGAACAGGGGGCTGGTTACGAGCAGTACTTC,CASREQGAGYEQYF
TRBV5-6,TRBJ2-3,TRBD1,.,TGTGCCAGCAGCTTGGGGACAGGGATGACCACAGATACGCAGTATTTT,CASSLGTGMTTDTQYF
TRBV7-2,TRBJ1-2,.,.,TGTGCCAGCGGCGCGCAACGATTTAATGGCTACACCTTC,CASGAQRFNGYTF
TRBV27,TRBJ1-1,TRBD1,once,TGTGCCAGCAGTAAAAGGACAGGGGCCATGGGCACTGAAGCTTTCTTT,CASSKRTGAMGTEAFF
TRBV7-2,TRBJ2-5,.,.,TGTGCCAGCTCGGGGGGCCCGGAGAAGACCCAGTACTTC,CASSGGPEKTQYF
TRBV30,TRBJ1-2,.,few,TGTGCCTGGAGTGCTGGGCCGGAGGGCTACACCTTC,CAWSAGPEGYTF
TRBV7-5,TRBJ1-1,.,.,TGTGTCAGAAGCCCAACGACAGGGGGGATCGCTGAAGCTTTCTTT,CVRSPTTGGIAEAFF
TRBV11-2,TRBJ1-1,.,once,TGTGCCAGCAGCCCTTCCCAAAACTTGGTCATGAACACTGAAGCTTTCTTT,CASSPSQNLVMNTEAFF
TRBV28,TRBJ2-7,TRBD2,.,TGTGCCAGCAGTCCCCCTAGCGGGGGTCCCTACGAGCAGTACTTC,CASSPPSGGPYEQYF
TRBV7-2,TRBJ1-2,.,.,TGTGCCAGCAGCTTGGACCACTATGGCTACACCTTC,CASSLDHYGYTF
TRBV5-4,TRBJ2-7,.,once,TGTGCCAGCAGCGGCGCTGACCGACGTAACTCCTACGAGCAGTACTTC,CASSGADRRNSYEQYF
TRBV24-1,TRBJ2-1,TRBD1,.,TGTGCCACCAGTCAAGGGGGCATGGACAATGAGCAGTTCTTC,CATSQGGMDNEQFF
TRBV10-3,TRBJ2-1,.,.,TGTGCCATCAGTGAGTCGAGGGGGGACAATGAGCAGTTCTTC,CAISESRGDNEQFF
TRBV6-5,TRBJ1-1,.,.,TGTGCCAGCAGGGTTGACAACCTGAACACTGAAGCTTTCTTT,CASRVDNLNTEAFF
TRBV3-1/TRBV3-2,TRBJ2-1,TRBD1,few,TGTGCCAGCAGCCAAGAGGGACAGGGTTACAATGAGCAGTTCTTC,CASSQEGQGYNEQFF
TRBV5-6,TRBJ1-2,.,.,TGTGCCAGCAGCTTCTCACCCGGACGGGTCCCCGACTATGGCTACACCTTC,CASSFSPGRVPDYGYTF
TRBV4-1,TRBJ2-3,TRBD2,few,TGCGCCAGCAGCCAAGACAACCTAGCGGGGGGAGGAGATACGCAGTATTTT,CASSQDNLAGGGDTQYF
TRBV5-1,TRBJ1-2,.,.,TGCGCCAGCAGCTGGCAGGGTAAGGGCTACACCTTC,CASSWQGKGYTF
TRBV7-2,TRBJ1-4,TRBD1,.,TGTGCCAGCAGCCCCGGGGTAGGGGGCCTCACCGCTAATGAAAAACTGTTTTTT,CASSPGVGGLTANEKLFF
TRBV5-6,TRBJ2-1,TRBD2,.,TGTGCCAGCAGCTTGCGGGGGGGCTCCTACAATGAGCAGTTCTTC,CASSLRGGSYNEQFF
TRBV30,TRBJ1-2,.,.,TGTGCCTGGAGCCACTATTCCGGCTACACCTTC,CAWSHYSGYTF
TRBV5-1,TRBJ2-2,.,.,TGCGCCAGCAGCCCCCACAGGGAGGGCGGGGAGCTGTTTTTT,CASSPHREGGELFF
TRBV10-3,TRBJ1-1,.,.,TGTGCCATCAGTGAATTAGGAGGCCTCCTAATGAACACTGAAGCTTTCTTT,CAISELGGLLMNTEAFF
TRBV7-9,TRBJ1-6,.,.,TGTGCCAGCAGCTTAAACAATTCACCCCTCCACTTT,CASSLNNSPLHF
TRBV19,TRBJ1-1,.,.,TGTGCCAGTAGTATAAAGGTTCAGACCCCTGAAGCTTTCTTT,CASSIKVQTPEAFF